Shown below are 18 T cell receptor beta chains from a single sample sequenced in a study of CD8 T cells in Susac syndrome. RNA was extracted with the RNeasy kit, and a quantity of about 0.45 to 1 ug was reverse transcribed using random hexamers. From the immunoSEQ multiplex PCR reads, TCRdb called clonotypes with MiXCR, one entry per CDR3 protein. The table lists 140,000 to 150,000 distinct CDR3 sequences, approximately 95% of them singletons. The sequenced sample was CD4+ T cells from PBMCs. The receptors stem from a human donor with multiple sclerosis.

This chain connects TRBV29-1 to TRBJ1-5; a possible D gene is TRBD1 (6 bases). From germline, CDR1 is SQVTM and CDR2 ANQGSEA. This CDR3 region has 15 residues. V lost 4 bases, J lost 4 bases, and 17 bases lay in between. The CDR3 DNA sequence: TGCAGCGTTGCCCCAGAGGGGGGATCGAATCAGCCCCAGCATTTT. It specifies CSVAPEGGSNQPQHF. The full variable domain, completed using reference TRBV29-1 and TRBJ1-5, is SAVISQKPSRDICQRGTSLTIQCQVDSQVTMMFWYRQQPGQSLTLIATANQGSEATYESGFVIDKFPISRPNLTFSTLTVSNMSPEDSSIYLCSVAPEGGSNQPQHFGDGTRLSIL.

CDR3 residues: CASSFRGRDYGYTF. The CDR3, as DNA: TGTGCCAGCAGCTTTCGGGGCAGGGACTATGGCTACACCTTC. The genes are TRBV5-4 and TRBJ1-2; TRBD1 is a possible D gene (5 bases). The V end lost 2 bases, the J end lost 3 bases, and 11 bases lay between the germline ends. Looked up from germline, CDR1 is SGHNT and CDR2 is YYREEE (reference sequence). CDR3 length: 14 residues.

V is TRBV2 and J is TRBJ1-2; tentatively, D is TRBD1 (6 bases). The V gene's germline CDR1 is SNHLY and CDR2 FYNNEI. The CDR3 consists of 15 residues. V was pared by 6 bases and J by 8 bases, with 22 bases between. The CDR3 nucleotides are TGTGCCAGCAGAATTACAGGGTCTGACGCGGGCGGCTACACCTTC. It specifies CASRITGSDAGGYTF.

The chain has TRBV14 and TRBJ2-1, with D unresolved. CDR1 and CDR2 (germline): SGHDN, FVKESK. CDR3 length: 15 amino acids. The germline V and J ends were trimmed by 1 base and 6 bases, with 13 bases remaining between them. CDR3 bases: TGTGCCAGCAGCCAAGCTTTTTCGCAGTCCAATGAGCAGTTCTTC. This codes for CASSQAFSQSNEQFF.

The chain carries TRBV25-1 and TRBJ2-7; D may correspond to TRBD1 or TRBD2 (5 bases each). Trimming shortened V by 6 bases and J by 2 bases, and 5 bases separated the two germline ends. CDR1 is MGHDK, CDR2 SYGVNS, per germline. The CDR3 length is 11 residues. The DNA of the CDR3 is TGTGCCAGCAGGGGGGCCTACGAGCAGTACTTC. This translates into CASRGAYEQYF.

This clonotype was counted a single time. The chain links TRBV9 to TRBJ2-1; 11 positions match TRBD2. The CDR3 is made up of 16 amino acids. The germline CDR1 and CDR2 sequences are SGDLS and YYNGEE. Trimming removed 0 bases from V and 9 bases from J; junction bases left unmatched: 8. The CDR3: CASSVDPSGRSAEQFF. The DNA of the CDR3 is TGTGCCAGCAGCGTAGATCCTAGCGGGAGGTCGGCTGAGCAGTTCTTC.

V is TRBV13 and J is TRBJ2-4; TRBD1 is a possible D gene (6 bases). CDR1 PRHDT and CDR2 FYEKMQ come from the germline V gene (reference sequence). The CDR3 totals 15 residues. Trimming pared 6 bases from V and 0 bases from J, leaving 12 bases between. The CDR3 nucleotides are TGTGCCAGCAGTCGCCTACAGGGAGCCAAAAACATTCAGTACTTC. Translation: CASSRLQGAKNIQYF.

This clonotype was found once. This chain uses TRBV28 with TRBJ1-1; TRBD1 matches 9 bases. The germline V gene has CDR1 MDHEN and CDR2 SYDVKM. The CDR3 contains 16 residues. With V trimmed by 2 bases and J by 8 bases, 12 bases remained unmatched. In DNA form, the CDR3 reads TGTGCCAGCAGTTTAAGGTACAGGGGGCGGATAAAGGAAGCTTTCTTT. This encodes CASSLRYRGRIKEAFF.

The chain links TRBV20-1 to TRBJ2-5, with a weak D call TRBD2 (6 bases). This CDR3 has 13 residues. Per germline, CDR1 DFQATT and CDR2 SNEGSKA (reference sequence). V was trimmed by 7 bases and J by 7 bases, leaving 19 bases between them. The CDR3 DNA follows: TGCAGTGTCGCGGGACGCCTTGGGGGGACCCAGTACTTC. Amino acid sequence: CSVAGRLGGTQYF.

This chain connects TRBV4-3 to TRBJ2-1; D not resolved. CDR3 size: 13 residues. V lost 4 bases, J lost 3 bases, and 7 bases lay in between. Germline CDR1 is LGHNA and CDR2 is YSLEER. DNA for the CDR3: TGCGCCAGCAGCCCTCATATCTACAATGAGCAGTTCTTC. Protein product: CASSPHIYNEQFF.

The rearrangement uses TRBV24-1 and TRBJ2-1; no firm D call. Looked up from germline, CDR1 is KGHDR and CDR2 is SFDVKD. This CDR3 spans 13 amino acids. V was cut by 1 base and J by 12 bases, with 12 bases left in between. The CDR3 loop is CATSDLDALGQFF. CDR3 nucleotide sequence: TGTGCCACCAGTGATTTAGACGCTCTTGGGCAGTTCTTC.

The chain couples TRBV28 to TRBJ1-2; no clear D gene. There are 15 residues in the CDR3. The germline V gene has CDR1 MDHEN and CDR2 SYDVKM. V was clipped by 6 bases and J by 4 bases, with 18 bases between them. The CDR3 DNA reads TGTGCCAGCAGAGATGGGCAGTCGTCCTTCTATGGCTACACCTTC. It translates to CASRDGQSSFYGYTF.

The rearrangement links TRBV4-3 to TRBJ2-7; 9 bases are shared with TRBD2. The CDR3 consists of 18 residues. With V trimmed by 4 bases and J by 3 bases, 16 bases remained unmatched. Per the germline V gene, CDR1 is LGHNA and CDR2 is YSLEER. For the CDR3, the DNA is TGCGCCAGCAGCCCAAGTGTGGGCGGGGGGGCCTTAGACTACGAGCAGTACTTC. Translating it yields CASSPSVGGGALDYEQYF.

Only a few counts were recorded for this clonotype. The V call is TRBV5-1, the J call TRBJ2-7, with unresolved D. V was pared by 5 bases and J by 2 bases, with 11 bases between. Germline V lookup: CDR1 SGHRS, CDR2 YFSETQ. The CDR3 is 13 amino acids. The CDR3 loop is CASRLAGTYEQYF. CDR3 in DNA: TGCGCCAGCAGGTTAGCTGGTACCTACGAGCAGTACTTC.

CDR3 sequence reads: CASSFRGHSTDTQYF. The CDR3 DNA sequence: TGTGCCAGCAGTTTCCGGGGCCATAGCACAGATACGCAGTATTTT. The gene calls are TRBV27 and TRBJ2-3, with D perhaps given as TRBD1 or TRBD2 (5 bases each). V lost 3 bases and J 0 bases, leaving 10 bases between the germline ends. The germline gives CDR1 MNHEY, CDR2 SMNVEV (reference sequence). The CDR3 spans 15 residues.

The V gene is TRBV7-9, the J gene TRBJ2-1; D is ambiguous. The CDR3 runs 12 residues. V was clipped by 2 bases and J by 4 bases, with 3 bases between them. The V gene's germline CDR1 is SEHNR and CDR2 FQNEAQ (reference sequence). CDR3 nucleotides: TGTGCCAGCAGCTTAACTTACAATGAGCAGTTCTTC. It translates to CASSLTYNEQFF. The whole variable domain, filled in from reference TRBV7-9 and TRBJ2-1, reads DTGVSQNPRHKITKRGQNVTFRCDPISEHNRLYWYRQTLGQGPEFLTYFQNEAQLEKSRLLSDRFSAERPKGSFSTLEIQRTEQGDSAMYLCASSLTYNEQFFGPGTRLTVL.

The rearrangement joins TRBV20-1 to TRBJ2-3, with 9 bases matching TRBD2. The length of the CDR3 is 14 residues. The ends lost 8 bases at V and 6 bases at J; junction bases unmatched: 12. The germline V gene has CDR1 DFQATT and CDR2 SNEGSKA (reference sequence). The CDR3 is CSRPLREGPDTQYF. The CDR3 DNA sequence: TGCAGTCGACCGTTGCGGGAGGGCCCCGATACGCAGTATTTT.

The J gene is TRBJ2-4, the V gene TRBV29-1; D gene ambiguous. Trimming cost V 3 bases and J 0 bases, with 6 bases left between them. The CDR3 has 13 amino acids. Germline CDR1 SQVTM, CDR2 ANQGSEA. CDR3 in amino acids: CSVEELAKNIQYF. The CDR3 nucleotides read TGCAGCGTTGAGGAACTAGCCAAAAACATTCAGTACTTC.